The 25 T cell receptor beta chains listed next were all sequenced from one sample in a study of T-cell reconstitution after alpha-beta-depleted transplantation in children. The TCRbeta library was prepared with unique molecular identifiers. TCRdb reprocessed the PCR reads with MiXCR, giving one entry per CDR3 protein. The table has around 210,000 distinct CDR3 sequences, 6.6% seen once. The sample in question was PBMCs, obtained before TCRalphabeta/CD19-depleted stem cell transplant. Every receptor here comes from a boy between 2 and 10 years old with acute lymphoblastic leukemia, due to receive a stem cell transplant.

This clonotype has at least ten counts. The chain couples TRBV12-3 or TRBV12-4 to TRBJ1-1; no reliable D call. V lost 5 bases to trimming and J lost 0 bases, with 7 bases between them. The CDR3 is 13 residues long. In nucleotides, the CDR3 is TGTGCCAGCAGTGTCACACTGAACACTGAAGCTTTCTTT. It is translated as CASSVTLNTEAFF.

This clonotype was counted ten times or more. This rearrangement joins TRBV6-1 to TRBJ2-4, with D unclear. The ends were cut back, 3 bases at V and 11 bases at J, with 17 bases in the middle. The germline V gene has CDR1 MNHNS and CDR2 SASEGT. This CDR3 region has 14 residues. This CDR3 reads CASSDLIKGFVQYF. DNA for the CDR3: TGTGCCAGCAGTGACCTTATAAAGGGATTCGTTCAGTACTTC.

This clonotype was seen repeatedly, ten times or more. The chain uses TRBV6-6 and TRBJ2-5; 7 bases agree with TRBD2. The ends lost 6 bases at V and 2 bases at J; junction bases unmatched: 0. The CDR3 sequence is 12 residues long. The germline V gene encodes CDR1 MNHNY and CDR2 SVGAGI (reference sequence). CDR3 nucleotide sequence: TGTGCCAGCAGAGCGGGGCAAGAGACCCAGTACTTC. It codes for CASRAGQETQYF.

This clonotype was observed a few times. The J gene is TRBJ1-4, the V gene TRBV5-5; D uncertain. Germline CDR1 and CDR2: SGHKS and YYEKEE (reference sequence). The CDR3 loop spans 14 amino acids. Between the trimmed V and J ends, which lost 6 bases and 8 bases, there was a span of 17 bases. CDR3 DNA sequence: TGTGCCAGCACTCGGGAGTGGTTCGGGGAAAAACTGTTTTTT. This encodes CASTREWFGEKLFF.

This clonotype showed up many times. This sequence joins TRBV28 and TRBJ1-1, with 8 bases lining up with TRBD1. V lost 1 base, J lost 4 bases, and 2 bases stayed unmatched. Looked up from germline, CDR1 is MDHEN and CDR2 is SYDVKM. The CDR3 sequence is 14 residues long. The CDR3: CASSLYGQGTEAFF. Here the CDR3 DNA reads TGTGCCAGCAGTTTATATGGACAGGGCACTGAAGCTTTCTTT.

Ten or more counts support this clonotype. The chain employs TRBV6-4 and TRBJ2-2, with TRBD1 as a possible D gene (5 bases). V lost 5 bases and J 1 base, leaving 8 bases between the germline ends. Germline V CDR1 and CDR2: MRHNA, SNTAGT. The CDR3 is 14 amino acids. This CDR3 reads CASSQGQNTGELFF. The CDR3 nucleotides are TGTGCCAGCAGTCAAGGACAGAACACCGGGGAGCTGTTTTTT.

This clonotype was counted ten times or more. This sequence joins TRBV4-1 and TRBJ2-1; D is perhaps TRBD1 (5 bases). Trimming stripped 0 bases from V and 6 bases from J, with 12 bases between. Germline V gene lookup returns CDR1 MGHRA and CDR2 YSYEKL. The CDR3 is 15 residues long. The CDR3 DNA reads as TGCGCCAGCAGCCAAGATGGGGCAGGGTTCAATGAGCAGTTCTTC. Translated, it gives CASSQDGAGFNEQFF.

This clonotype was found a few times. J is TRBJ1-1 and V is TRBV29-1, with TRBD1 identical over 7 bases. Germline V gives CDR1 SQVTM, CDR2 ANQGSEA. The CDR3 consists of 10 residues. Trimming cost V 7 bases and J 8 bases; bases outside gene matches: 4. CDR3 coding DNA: TGCAGCGGAGGGACAGAAGAAGCTTTCTTT. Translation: CSGGTEEAFF.

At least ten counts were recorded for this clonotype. The CDR3 spells CASSSGPNTDTQYF. As DNA, the CDR3 is TGTGCCAGCAGTTCCGGACCGAACACAGATACGCAGTATTTT. The V call is TRBV28, the J call TRBJ2-3; D gene ambiguous. The CDR3 is made up of 14 amino acids. The V gene's germline CDR1 is MDHEN and CDR2 SYDVKM. V was trimmed by 4 bases and J by 2 bases, leaving 10 bases between them.

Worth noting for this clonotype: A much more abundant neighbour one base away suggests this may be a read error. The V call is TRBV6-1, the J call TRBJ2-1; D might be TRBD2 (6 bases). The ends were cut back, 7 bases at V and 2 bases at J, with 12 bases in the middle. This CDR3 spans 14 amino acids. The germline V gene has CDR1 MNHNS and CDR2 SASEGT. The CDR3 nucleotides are TGTGCCAGCACCCGGGAGTCCACCTACAATGAGCAGTTCTTC. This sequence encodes CASTRESTYNEQFF.

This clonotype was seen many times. The CDR3 DNA is TGTGCCAGCAGCCTGGGCCAGTACCAAGAGACCCAGTACTTC. Protein product: CASSLGQYQETQYF. The chain employs TRBV7-7 and TRBJ2-5; no firm D call. Germline V gene sequence: CDR1 SSHAT, CDR2 FNYEAQ (reference sequence). The CDR3 sequence is 14 residues long. Deletions cut 5 bases from V and 0 bases from J, with 10 bases between.

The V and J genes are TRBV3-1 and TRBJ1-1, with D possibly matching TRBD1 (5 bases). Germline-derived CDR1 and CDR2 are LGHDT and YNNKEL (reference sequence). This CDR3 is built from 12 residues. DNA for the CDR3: TGTGCGTCCGGGACTAGTAACACTGAAGCTTTCTTT. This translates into CASGTSNTEAFF.

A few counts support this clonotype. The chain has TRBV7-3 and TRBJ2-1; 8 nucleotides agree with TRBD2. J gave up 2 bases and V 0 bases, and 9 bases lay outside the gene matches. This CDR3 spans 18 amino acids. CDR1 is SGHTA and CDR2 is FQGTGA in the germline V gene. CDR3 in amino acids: CASSLTRGRRGAYNEQFF. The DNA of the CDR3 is TGTGCCAGCAGCTTAACGAGGGGAAGGCGGGGGGCCTACAATGAGCAGTTCTTC.

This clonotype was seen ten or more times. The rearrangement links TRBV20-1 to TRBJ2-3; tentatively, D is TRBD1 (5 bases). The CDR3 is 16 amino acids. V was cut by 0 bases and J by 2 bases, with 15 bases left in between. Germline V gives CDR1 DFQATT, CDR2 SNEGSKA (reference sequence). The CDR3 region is CSARDIGQGATDTQYF. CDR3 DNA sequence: TGCAGTGCTAGAGATATCGGGCAGGGCGCCACAGATACGCAGTATTTT.

The CDR3 sequence is CASSLQFGVAVKYF. The CDR3 DNA reads as TGCGCCAGCAGCTTGCAGTTCGGGGTGGCGGTGAAGTACTTC. The chain recombines TRBV5-1 with TRBJ2-7, with a weak D call TRBD2 (5 bases). V lost 1 base and J lost 11, with 19 bases in between. CDR3 length: 14 residues. The germline V gene encodes CDR1 SGHRS and CDR2 YFSETQ.

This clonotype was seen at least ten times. The CDR3 DNA reads TGTGCCAGCAGCCCCCTGTGGGGGATCAACAATGAGCAGTTCTTC. Protein sequence: CASSPLWGINNEQFF. The chain couples TRBV7-2 to TRBJ2-1, with D perhaps assigned TRBD1 or TRBD2 (5 bases each). The germline gives CDR1 SGHTA, CDR2 FQGNSA. CDR3 length: 15 amino acids. V was shortened by 5 bases and J by 5 bases, with 16 bases between the two germline ends.

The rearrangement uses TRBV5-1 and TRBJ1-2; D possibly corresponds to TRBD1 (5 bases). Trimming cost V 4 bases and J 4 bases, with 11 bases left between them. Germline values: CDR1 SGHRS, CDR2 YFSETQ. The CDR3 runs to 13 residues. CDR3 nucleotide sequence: TGCGCCAGCAGCGGGGGGACGGTCTATGGCTACACCTTC. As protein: CASSGGTVYGYTF.

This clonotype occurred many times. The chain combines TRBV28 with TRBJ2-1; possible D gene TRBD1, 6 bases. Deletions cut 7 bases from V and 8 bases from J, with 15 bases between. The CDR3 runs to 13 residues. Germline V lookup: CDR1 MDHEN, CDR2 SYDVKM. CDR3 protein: CASTTGQIYEQFF. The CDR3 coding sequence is TGTGCCAGCACTACCGGACAGATCTATGAGCAGTTCTTC.

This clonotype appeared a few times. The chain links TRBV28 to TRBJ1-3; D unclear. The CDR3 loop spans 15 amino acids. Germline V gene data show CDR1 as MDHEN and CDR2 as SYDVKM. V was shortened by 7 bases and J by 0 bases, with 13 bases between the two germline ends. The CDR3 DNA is TGTGCCAGCATTCCTACCAGGAGCTCTGGAAACACCATATATTTT. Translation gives CASIPTRSSGNTIYF.

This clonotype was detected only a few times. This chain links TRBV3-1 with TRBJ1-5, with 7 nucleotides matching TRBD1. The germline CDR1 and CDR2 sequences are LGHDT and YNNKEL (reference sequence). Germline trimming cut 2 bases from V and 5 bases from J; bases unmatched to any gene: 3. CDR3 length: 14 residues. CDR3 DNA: TGTGCCAGCAGCCAAACCCAGGGGGATCAGCCCCAGCATTTT. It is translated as CASSQTQGDQPQHF.

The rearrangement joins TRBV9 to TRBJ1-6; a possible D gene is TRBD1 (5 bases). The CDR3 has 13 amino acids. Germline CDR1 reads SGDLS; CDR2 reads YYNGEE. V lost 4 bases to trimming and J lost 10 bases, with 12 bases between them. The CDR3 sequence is CASSRDLVSPLHF. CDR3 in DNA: TGTGCCAGCAGCCGGGACCTTGTCTCACCCCTCCACTTT.

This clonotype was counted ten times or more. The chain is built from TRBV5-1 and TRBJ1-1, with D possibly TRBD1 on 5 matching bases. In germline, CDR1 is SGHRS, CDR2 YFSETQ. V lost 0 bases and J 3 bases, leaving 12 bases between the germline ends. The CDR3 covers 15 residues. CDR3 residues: CASSLERGGDTEAFF. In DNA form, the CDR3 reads TGCGCCAGCAGCTTGGAACGGGGGGGAGACACTGAAGCTTTCTTT.

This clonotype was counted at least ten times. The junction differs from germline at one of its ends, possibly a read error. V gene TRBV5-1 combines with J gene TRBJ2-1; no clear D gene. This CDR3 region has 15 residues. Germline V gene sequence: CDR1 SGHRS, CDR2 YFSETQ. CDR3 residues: CASSPGPEPHNEQSF. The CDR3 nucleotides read TGCGCCAGCAGTCCCGGACCAGAACCCCACAATGAGCAGTCCTTC.

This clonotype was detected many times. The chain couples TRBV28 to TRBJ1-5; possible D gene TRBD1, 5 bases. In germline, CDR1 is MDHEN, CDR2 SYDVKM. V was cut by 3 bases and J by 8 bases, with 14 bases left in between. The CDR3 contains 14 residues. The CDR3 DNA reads TGTGCCAGCAGTTTGCGGAGTCGGGGGAAGCCCCAGCATTTT. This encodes CASSLRSRGKPQHF.

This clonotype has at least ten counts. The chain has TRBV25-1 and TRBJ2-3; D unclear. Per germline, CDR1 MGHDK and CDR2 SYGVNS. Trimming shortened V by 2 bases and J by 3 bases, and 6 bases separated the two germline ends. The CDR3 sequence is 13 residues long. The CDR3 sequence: CASSEKLTDTQYF. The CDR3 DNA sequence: TGTGCCAGCAGTGAAAAATTAACAGATACGCAGTATTTT.